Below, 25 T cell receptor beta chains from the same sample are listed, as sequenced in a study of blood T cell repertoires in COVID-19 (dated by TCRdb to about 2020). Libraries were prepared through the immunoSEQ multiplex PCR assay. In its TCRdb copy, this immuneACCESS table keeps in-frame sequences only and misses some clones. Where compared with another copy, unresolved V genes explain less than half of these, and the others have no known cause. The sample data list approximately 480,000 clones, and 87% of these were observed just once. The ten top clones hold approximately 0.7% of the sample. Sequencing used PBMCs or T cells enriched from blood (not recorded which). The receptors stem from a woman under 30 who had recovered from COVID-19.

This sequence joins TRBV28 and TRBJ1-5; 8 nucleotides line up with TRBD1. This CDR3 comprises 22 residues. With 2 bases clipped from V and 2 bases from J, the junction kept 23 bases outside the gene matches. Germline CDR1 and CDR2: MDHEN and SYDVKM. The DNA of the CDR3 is TGTGCCAGCAGTTTAATACTTGAGACAGGGGATTGGAGTTTCGTGGGCAATCAGCCCCAGCATTTT. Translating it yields CASSLILETGDWSFVGNQPQHF.

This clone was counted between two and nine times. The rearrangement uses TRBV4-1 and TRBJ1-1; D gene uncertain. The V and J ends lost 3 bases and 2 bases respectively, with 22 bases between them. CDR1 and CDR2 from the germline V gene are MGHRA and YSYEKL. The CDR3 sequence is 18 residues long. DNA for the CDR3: TGCGCCAGCAGCCACCAAGTCCCCGTCACTTTGTATAACACTGAAGCTTTCTTT. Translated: CASSHQVPVTLYNTEAFF.

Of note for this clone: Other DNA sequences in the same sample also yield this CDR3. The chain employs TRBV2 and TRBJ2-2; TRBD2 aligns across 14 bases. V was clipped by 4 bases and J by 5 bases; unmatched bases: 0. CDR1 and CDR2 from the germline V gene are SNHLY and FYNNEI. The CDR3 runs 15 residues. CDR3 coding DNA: TGTGCCAGCAGTGGACTAGCGGGGGGGACCGGGGAGCTGTTTTTT. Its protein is CASSGLAGGTGELFF.

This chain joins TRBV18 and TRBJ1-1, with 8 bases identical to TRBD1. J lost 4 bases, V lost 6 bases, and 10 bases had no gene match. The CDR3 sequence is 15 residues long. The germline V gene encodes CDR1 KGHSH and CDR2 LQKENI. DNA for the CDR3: TGTGCCAGCTCCCCCGGACAGGGTGATGGCACTGAAGCTTTCTTT. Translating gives CASSPGQGDGTEAFF. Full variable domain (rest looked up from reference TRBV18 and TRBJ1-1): NAGVMQNPRHLVRRRGQEARLRCSPMKGHSHVYWYRQLPEEGLKFMVYLQKENIIDESGMPKERFSAEFPKEGPSILRIQQVVRGDSAAYFCASSPGQGDGTEAFFGQGTRLTVV.

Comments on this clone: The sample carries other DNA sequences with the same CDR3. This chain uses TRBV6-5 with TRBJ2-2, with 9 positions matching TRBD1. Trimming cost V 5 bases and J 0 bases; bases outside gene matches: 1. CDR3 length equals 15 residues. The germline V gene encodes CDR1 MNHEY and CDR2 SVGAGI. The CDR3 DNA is TGTGCCAGCAGTCGACAGGGGGCGAACACCGGGGAGCTGTTTTTT. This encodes CASSRQGANTGELFF.

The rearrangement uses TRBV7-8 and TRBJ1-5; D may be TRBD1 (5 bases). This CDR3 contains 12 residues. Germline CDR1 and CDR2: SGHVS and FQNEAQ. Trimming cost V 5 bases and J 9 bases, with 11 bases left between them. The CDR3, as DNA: TGTGCCAGCAGCCCCGGGGGGGGGCCCCAGCATTTT. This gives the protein CASSPGGGPQHF.

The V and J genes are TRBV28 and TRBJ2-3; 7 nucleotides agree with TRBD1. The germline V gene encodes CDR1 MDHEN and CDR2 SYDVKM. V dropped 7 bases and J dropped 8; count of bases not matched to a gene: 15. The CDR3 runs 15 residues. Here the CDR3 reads CASTVWGGQAGTQYF. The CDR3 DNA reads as TGTGCCAGCACCGTGTGGGGTGGACAGGCTGGTACGCAGTATTTT.

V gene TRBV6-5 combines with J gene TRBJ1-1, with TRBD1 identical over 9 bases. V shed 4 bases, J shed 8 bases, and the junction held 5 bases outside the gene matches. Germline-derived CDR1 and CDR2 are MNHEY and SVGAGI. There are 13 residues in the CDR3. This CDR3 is CASSSPGQGEAFF. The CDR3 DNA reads TGTGCCAGCAGTTCTCCGGGACAGGGAGAAGCTTTCTTT.

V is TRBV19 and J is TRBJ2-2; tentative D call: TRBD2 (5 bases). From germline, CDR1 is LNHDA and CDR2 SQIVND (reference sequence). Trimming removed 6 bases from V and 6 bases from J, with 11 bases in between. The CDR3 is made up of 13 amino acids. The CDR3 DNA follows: TGTGCCAGTAGGGGCGGGTGGCCCGGGGAGCTGTTTTTT. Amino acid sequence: CASRGGWPGELFF. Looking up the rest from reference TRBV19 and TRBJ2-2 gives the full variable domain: DGGITQSPKYLFRKEGQNVTLSCEQNLNHDAMYWYRQDPGQGLRLIYYSQIVNDFQKGDIAEGYSVSREKKESFPLTVTSAQKNPTAFYLCASRGGWPGELFFGEGSRLTVL.

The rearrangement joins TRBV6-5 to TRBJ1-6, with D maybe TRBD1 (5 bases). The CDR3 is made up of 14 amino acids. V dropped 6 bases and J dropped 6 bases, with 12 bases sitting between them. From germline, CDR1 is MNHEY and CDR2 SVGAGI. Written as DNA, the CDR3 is TGTGCCAGCAGCCCCTTTAGGGGTAATTCACCCCTCCACTTT. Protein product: CASSPFRGNSPLHF.

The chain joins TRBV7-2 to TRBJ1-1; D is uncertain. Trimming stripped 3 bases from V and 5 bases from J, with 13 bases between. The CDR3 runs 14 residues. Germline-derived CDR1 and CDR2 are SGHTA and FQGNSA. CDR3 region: CASSFGNSGTEAFF. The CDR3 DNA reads TGTGCCAGCAGCTTTGGGAATTCGGGGACTGAAGCTTTCTTT.

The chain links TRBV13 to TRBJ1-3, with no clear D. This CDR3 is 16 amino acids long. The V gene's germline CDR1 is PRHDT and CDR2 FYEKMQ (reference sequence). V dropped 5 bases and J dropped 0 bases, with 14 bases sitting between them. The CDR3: CASSPGRMNSGNTIYF. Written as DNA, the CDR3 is TGTGCCAGCAGCCCGGGGAGGATGAACTCTGGAAACACCATATATTTT.

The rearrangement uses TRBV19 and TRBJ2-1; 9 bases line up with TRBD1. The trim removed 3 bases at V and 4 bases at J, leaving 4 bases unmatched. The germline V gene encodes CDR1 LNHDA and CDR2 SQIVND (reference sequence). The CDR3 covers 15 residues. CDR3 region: CASSMEGQGYNEQFF. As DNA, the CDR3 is TGTGCCAGTAGTATGGAGGGACAGGGATACAATGAGCAGTTCTTC.

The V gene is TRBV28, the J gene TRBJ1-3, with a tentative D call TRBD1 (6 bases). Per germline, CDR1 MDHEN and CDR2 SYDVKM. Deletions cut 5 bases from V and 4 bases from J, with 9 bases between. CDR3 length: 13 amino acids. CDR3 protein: CASSPDRGNTIYF. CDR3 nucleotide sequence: TGTGCCAGCAGTCCCGACAGGGGAAACACCATATATTTT.

In DNA form, the CDR3 reads TGTGCCTTTGGACAGCCTAATTCACCCCTCCACTTT. This gives the protein CAFGQPNSPLHF. The chain uses TRBV30 and TRBJ1-6; the D gene is possibly TRBD1 (6 bases). The CDR3 extends over 12 amino acids. Germline loops: CDR1 GTSNPN, CDR2 SVGIG (reference sequence). Trimming cost V 7 bases and J 6 bases, with 10 bases left between them.

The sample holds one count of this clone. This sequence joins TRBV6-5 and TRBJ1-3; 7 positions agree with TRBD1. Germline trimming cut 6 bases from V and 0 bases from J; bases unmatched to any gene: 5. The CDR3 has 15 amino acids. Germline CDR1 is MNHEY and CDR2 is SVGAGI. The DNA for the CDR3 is TGTGCCAGCAGAGAGACAGGGAGCTCTGGAAACACCATATATTTT. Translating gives CASRETGSSGNTIYF.

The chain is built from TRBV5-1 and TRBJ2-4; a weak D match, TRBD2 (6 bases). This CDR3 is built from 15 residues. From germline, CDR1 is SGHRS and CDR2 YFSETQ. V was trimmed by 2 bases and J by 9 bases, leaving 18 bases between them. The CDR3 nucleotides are TGCGCCAGCAGCTTAAGTGACGAAAGTAGCGGCATTCAGTACTTC. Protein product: CASSLSDESSGIQYF. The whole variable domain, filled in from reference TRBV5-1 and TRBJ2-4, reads KAGVTQTPRYLIKTRGQQVTLSCSPISGHRSVSWYQQTPGQGLQFLFEYFSETQRNKGNFPGRFSGRQFSNSRSEMNVSTLELGDSALYLCASSLSDESSGIQYFGAGTRLSVL.

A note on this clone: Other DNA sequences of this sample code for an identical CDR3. The CDR3 loop is CASSSRGNTEAFF. The CDR3 DNA follows: TGTGCCAGCAGTTCTCGGGGGAACACTGAAGCTTTCTTT. The chain combines TRBV12-3 or TRBV12-4 with TRBJ1-1; D gene uncertain. This CDR3 is built from 13 residues. Trimming shortened V by 4 bases and J by 1 base, and 7 bases separated the two germline ends.

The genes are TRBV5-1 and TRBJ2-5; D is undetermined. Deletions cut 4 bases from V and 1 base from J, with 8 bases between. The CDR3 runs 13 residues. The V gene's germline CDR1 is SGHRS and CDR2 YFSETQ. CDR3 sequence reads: CASSQPGQETQYF. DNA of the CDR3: TGCGCCAGCAGCCAACCGGGCCAAGAGACCCAGTACTTC.

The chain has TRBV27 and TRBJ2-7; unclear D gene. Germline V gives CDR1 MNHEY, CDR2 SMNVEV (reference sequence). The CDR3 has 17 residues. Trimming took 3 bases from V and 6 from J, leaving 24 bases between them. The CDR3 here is CASSFPFTGSQSGEQYF. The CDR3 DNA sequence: TGTGCCAGCAGTTTCCCATTCACCGGGTCCCAGAGTGGCGAGCAGTACTTC.

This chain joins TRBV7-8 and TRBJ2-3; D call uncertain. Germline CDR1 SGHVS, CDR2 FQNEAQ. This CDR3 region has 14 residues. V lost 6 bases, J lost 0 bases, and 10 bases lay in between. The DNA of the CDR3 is TGTGCCAGCAGTGATCTGCGGAGCACAGATACGCAGTATTTT. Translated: CASSDLRSTDTQYF.

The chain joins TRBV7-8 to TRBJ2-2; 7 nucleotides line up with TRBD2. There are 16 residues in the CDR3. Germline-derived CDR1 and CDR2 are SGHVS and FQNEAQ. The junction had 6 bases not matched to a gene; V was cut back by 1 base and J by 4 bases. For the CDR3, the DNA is TGTGCCAGCAGCTTAGTGGGAGGGGTAATCACCGGGGAGCTGTTTTTT. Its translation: CASSLVGGVITGELFF.

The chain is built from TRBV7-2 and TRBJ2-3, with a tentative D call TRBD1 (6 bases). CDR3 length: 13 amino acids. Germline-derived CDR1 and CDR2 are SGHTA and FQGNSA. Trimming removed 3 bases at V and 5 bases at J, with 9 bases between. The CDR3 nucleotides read TGTGCCAGCAGCTTTGAAGGGGGAGATACGCAGTATTTT. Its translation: CASSFEGGDTQYF.

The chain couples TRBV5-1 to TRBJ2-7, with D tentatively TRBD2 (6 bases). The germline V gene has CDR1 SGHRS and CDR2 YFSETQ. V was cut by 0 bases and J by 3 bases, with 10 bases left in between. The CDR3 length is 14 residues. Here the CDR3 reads CASSLGRGLYEQYF. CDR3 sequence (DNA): TGCGCCAGCAGCTTGGGACGGGGACTCTACGAGCAGTACTTC.

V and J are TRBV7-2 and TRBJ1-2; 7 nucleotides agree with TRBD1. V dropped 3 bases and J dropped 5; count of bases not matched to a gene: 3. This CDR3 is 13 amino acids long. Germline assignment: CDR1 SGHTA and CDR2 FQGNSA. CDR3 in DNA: TGTGCCAGCAGCTTTACAGGGGAATATGGCTACACCTTC. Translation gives CASSFTGEYGYTF.